This T cell receptor beta chain was recorded in a study of CD8 T cells in Susac syndrome. Peripheral blood CD8+ and CD4+ T cells were profiled by TCR beta sequencing. Bulk CD8+ and CD4+ cells came from magnetic negative isolation; CD8+ TEMRA by FACS. With random hexamers, about 0.45 to 1 ug RNA was reverse transcribed. The authors amplified TCR beta CDR3 across 54 Vbeta and 13 Jbeta using immunoSEQ multiplex PCR. TCRdb processed the immunoSEQ multiplex PCR reads anew with MiXCR; each CDR3 protein has one entry. Altogether about 200,000 distinct CDR3 sequences are present, over 90% being singletons, with the ten largest covering 0.093%. Germline loops: CDR1 SEHNR, CDR2 FQNEAQ (reference sequence). Trimming took off 2 bases at V and 2 bases at J, with 12 bases between the two ends. This CDR3 has 15 amino acids.

The rearrangement links TRBV7-9 to TRBJ2-5; D ambiguous. The sequence derives from a human donor with multiple sclerosis. The sequenced material came from CD4+ T cells from PBMCs. CDR3: CASSLPGVVQETQYF. The CDR3 nucleotides read TGTGCCAGCAGCTTACCTGGCGTGGTGCAAGAGACCCAGTACTTC.